The 22 T cell receptor beta chains in this list originate from one sample, sequenced in a study of cytomegalovirus exposure and HLA in healthy donors. The PCR employed 60 Vbeta primers together with 13 Jbeta primers. Clones were read by immunoSEQ multiplex PCR, and TCRdb kept only the in-frame ones, dropping some. The sample gives 160,000 or so clones, roughly 80% of which show up once; over 1% is in the top ten. Sequences were obtained from PBMCs. The origin of the receptors is a woman between 50 and 59 years old in good health and CMV-seronegative.

The CDR3 here is CASSLVVPQGTETQYF. As DNA, the CDR3 is TGTGCCAGCAGCTTAGTCGTCCCGCAGGGTACGGAGACCCAGTACTTC. The V and J genes are TRBV7-8 and TRBJ2-5, with D tentatively TRBD1 (5 bases). V lost 1 base and J lost 5, with 17 bases in between. Germline CDR1 is SGHVS and CDR2 is FQNEAQ. This CDR3 is built from 16 residues.

V is TRBV18 and J is TRBJ2-1, with D tentatively TRBD1 (5 bases). Germline CDR1 and CDR2: KGHSH and LQKENI. The CDR3 totals 15 residues. Trimming took off 6 bases at V and 3 bases at J, with 15 bases between the two ends. The CDR3: CASSPFGQGYNEQFF. CDR3 DNA: TGTGCCAGCTCTCCCTTCGGGCAGGGCTACAATGAGCAGTTCTTC.

The CDR3 coding sequence is TGTGCCAGCAGCTTAGATCGATGGGACAGGTACCACACCGGGGAGCTGTTTTTT. The encoded protein is CASSLDRWDRYHTGELFF. The chain employs TRBV11-2 and TRBJ2-2, with 8 bases fitting TRBD1. There are 18 residues in the CDR3. In germline, CDR1 is SGHAT, CDR2 FQNNGV. V was pared by 0 bases and J by 3 bases, with 9 bases of the junction left unmatched.

This clone was recorded only once. The V and J genes are TRBV10-3 and TRBJ1-1; no clear D. The germline V and J ends were trimmed by 0 bases and 6 bases, with 8 bases remaining between them. Germline V gives CDR1 ENHRY, CDR2 SYGVKD. The length of the CDR3 is 13 residues. The CDR3 sequence: CAISESRGSEAFF. The DNA for the CDR3 is TGTGCCATCAGTGAGTCGAGAGGGTCTGAAGCTTTCTTT.

This clone was observed a handful of times. The rearrangement joins TRBV18 to TRBJ2-7, with 10 positions matching TRBD2. The germline V gene encodes CDR1 KGHSH and CDR2 LQKENI. V lost 3 bases to trimming and J lost 4 bases; unmatched junction nucleotides: 6. The CDR3 consists of 15 residues. In nucleotides, the CDR3 is TGTGCCAGCTCACCCCCGGGACTAGCGAGGTACGAGCAGTACTTC. The encoded protein is CASSPPGLARYEQYF.

This clone was observed a handful of times. The chain recombines TRBV27 with TRBJ1-5; possible D gene TRBD1, 6 bases. This CDR3 has 14 amino acids. Trimming removed 2 bases from V and 3 bases from J, with 8 bases in between. CDR1 and CDR2 (germline): MNHEY, SMNVEV (reference sequence). The CDR3 protein is CASSLNRVNQPQHF. The CDR3 region has the DNA TGTGCCAGCAGTTTAAACAGGGTCAATCAGCCCCAGCATTTT.

This clone was observed a single time. This chain connects TRBV7-9 to TRBJ2-7, with TRBD1 identical over 7 bases. The CDR3 length is 16 residues. V gave up 5 bases and J gave up 0 bases; unmatched junction bases: 10. Germline V gene data show CDR1 as SEHNR and CDR2 as FQNEAQ (reference sequence). CDR3 sequence: CASSLQRTGDSYEQYF. The CDR3 coding sequence is TGTGCCAGCAGCCTCCAACGGACAGGAGACTCCTACGAGCAGTACTTC.

This chain uses TRBV5-6 with TRBJ2-1; 7 bases are shared with TRBD1. In germline, CDR1 is SGHDT, CDR2 YYEEEE. J was trimmed by 7 bases and V by 1 base; bases with no gene match: 11. CDR3 length: 16 residues. The CDR3 DNA sequence: TGTGCCAGCAGCTTGCGGCCGAGTACAGGGGTTAATGAGCAGTTCTTC. Translation gives CASSLRPSTGVNEQFF.

V usage is TRBV19 and J usage is TRBJ2-2, with 9 positions matching TRBD1. V lost 7 bases and J lost 1; bases outside the gene matches: 7. Germline V gene lookup returns CDR1 LNHDA and CDR2 SQIVND (reference sequence). This CDR3 has 16 amino acids. As DNA, the CDR3 is TGTGCCAGTATAGGGACAGGGTCATTGAACACCGGGGAGCTGTTTTTT. It encodes CASIGTGSLNTGELFF.

A few counts support this clone. This chain joins TRBV7-3 and TRBJ2-7, with 7 bases aligning to TRBD1. V trimming: 9 bases; J trimming: 0 bases; junction bases outside the gene matches: 14. Germline loops: CDR1 SGHTA, CDR2 FQGTGA. The CDR3 extends over 16 amino acids. The CDR3 DNA sequence: TGTGCCAGTGCTCCCATGGAACAGGGGACCTCCTACGAGCAGTACTTC. Protein: CASAPMEQGTSYEQYF.

The V call is TRBV29-1, the J call TRBJ2-1, with a tentative D call TRBD2 (5 bases). V lost 5 bases to trimming and J lost 0 bases, with 14 bases between them. CDR1 SQVTM and CDR2 ANQGSEA come from the germline V gene. The CDR3 totals 15 residues. The CDR3 nucleotides read TGCAGCGTTTATGAGCTACGGGACTCCTACAATGAGCAGTTCTTC. Translation: CSVYELRDSYNEQFF.

The chain joins TRBV15 to TRBJ2-4, with 14 bases fitting TRBD2. This CDR3 comprises 17 residues. Germline-derived CDR1 and CDR2 are LNHNV and YYDKDF (reference sequence). Losses at the gene ends were 2 bases for V and 8 bases for J; bases not matched to a gene: 8. The CDR3 region is CATSRPGLAGVQDIQYF. CDR3 nucleotide sequence: TGTGCCACCAGCAGACCGGGACTAGCGGGAGTTCAGGACATTCAGTACTTC.

This clone was detected a few times. The V call is TRBV27, the J call TRBJ1-6, with unresolved D. V was trimmed by 4 bases and J by 9 bases, leaving 16 bases between them. The CDR3 has 15 residues. Germline V CDR1 and CDR2: MNHEY, SMNVEV (reference sequence). The CDR3 bases are TGTGCCAGCAGTTCAGGCCCTTCCGAACGTTCACCCCTCCACTTT. Its translation: CASSSGPSERSPLHF.

The chain couples TRBV12-5 to TRBJ2-5; 8 nucleotides match TRBD2. CDR3 length: 17 amino acids. Germline V CDR1 and CDR2: LGHNT, FRNRAP. Germline trimming cut 5 bases from V and 2 bases from J; bases unmatched to any gene: 13. The CDR3 sequence is CASGQLLTGGGQETQYF. CDR3 sequence (DNA): TGTGCTAGTGGTCAACTTCTGACGGGCGGGGGGCAAGAGACCCAGTACTTC.

The chain combines TRBV5-8 with TRBJ2-5; TRBD1 matches at 12 bases. V lost 3 bases to trimming and J lost 5 bases; unmatched junction nucleotides: 5. Germline values: CDR1 SGHTS, CDR2 YDEGEE. This CDR3 region has 15 residues. CDR3 protein: CASSWGQGARETQYF. The CDR3 DNA reads TGTGCCAGCAGCTGGGGACAGGGGGCTAGGGAGACCCAGTACTTC.

The chain combines TRBV2 with TRBJ2-2; tentatively, D is TRBD2 (6 bases). CDR3 length equals 15 residues. The germline V gene has CDR1 SNHLY and CDR2 FYNNEI. The germline V and J ends were trimmed by 4 bases and 3 bases, with 12 bases remaining between them. CDR3 coding DNA: TGTGCCAGCAGTGTTGAGGGAGGTCACACCGGGGAGCTGTTTTTT. Amino acid sequence: CASSVEGGHTGELFF.

The V call is TRBV2, the J call TRBJ2-7; 8 bases are shared with TRBD1. The V gene's germline CDR1 is SNHLY and CDR2 FYNNEI. The CDR3 is 13 residues long. Losses at the gene ends were 11 bases for V and 5 bases for J; bases not matched to a gene: 11. The DNA for the CDR3 is TGTGCCTCCCGGCGGCAGGGGGCAGACGAGCAGTACTTC. Its protein product is CASRRQGADEQYF.

This clone occurred once. V and J are TRBV14 and TRBJ1-2, with D possibly being TRBD1 (6 bases). V was clipped by 5 bases and J by 6 bases, with 13 bases between them. The germline CDR1 and CDR2 sequences are SGHDN and FVKESK. The CDR3 runs to 13 residues. CDR3 DNA sequence: TGTGCCAGCAGCGTAATACAGGGAAATGGCTACACCTTC. It codes for CASSVIQGNGYTF.

The chain is built from TRBV14 and TRBJ2-1; TRBD2 matches 14 bases. The CDR3 spans 15 residues. The germline CDR1 and CDR2 sequences are SGHDN and FVKESK. Losses at the gene ends were 3 bases for V and 7 bases for J; bases not matched to a gene: 2. CDR3 residues: CASSQGLAGDNEQFF. As DNA, the CDR3 is TGTGCCAGCAGCCAGGGACTAGCGGGAGATAATGAGCAGTTCTTC.

CDR3 DNA sequence: TGTGCCAGCAGCTCGACAGGGGTCTATGGCTACACCTTC. This codes for CASSSTGVYGYTF. This chain uses TRBV6-6 with TRBJ1-2; 8 positions match TRBD1. V lost 6 bases to trimming and J lost 4 bases; unmatched junction nucleotides: 4. Germline lookup yields CDR1 MNHNY and CDR2 SVGAGI (reference sequence). The length of the CDR3 is 13 residues.

This clone appeared a few times. The V gene is TRBV4-1, the J gene TRBJ1-1; D may be TRBD1 (6 bases). The ends were cut back, 3 bases at V and 0 bases at J, with 11 bases in the middle. The CDR3 contains 15 residues. Per germline, CDR1 MGHRA and CDR2 YSYEKL. The CDR3: CASSQENRVNTEAFF. In nucleotides, the CDR3 is TGCGCCAGCAGCCAGGAAAACAGGGTGAACACTGAAGCTTTCTTT.

CDR3 DNA: TGTGCCAGCAGCTATAGGGGATTGAATTCACCCCTCCACTTT. It encodes CASSYRGLNSPLHF. V usage is TRBV9 and J usage is TRBJ1-6, with D possibly TRBD1 on 5 matching bases. V shed 4 bases and J shed 7 bases, with 12 bases lying between them. The CDR3 spans 14 residues. Germline loops: CDR1 SGDLS, CDR2 YYNGEE.